The TCR beta chain described here comes from a study of cytomegalovirus exposure and HLA in healthy donors. Points from the study as a whole: TCR beta V- and J-gene trimming was later associated with a missense DCLRE1C variant.

Researchers ran the PCR with 60 Vbeta and 13 Jbeta primers. The repertoire was sequenced with immunoSEQ multiplex PCR; TCRdb's copy has only in-frame clones and lacks some. The sample gives about 160,000 clones, approximately 76% of which show up once; more than 1.2% is in the top ten. Notes on this clone: The antigen remains undetermined.

The CDR3 is 15 residues long. V lost 9 bases and J lost 1, with 17 bases in between. Germline V gene lookup returns CDR1 MNHEY and CDR2 SVGAGI. The receptor's source is a man in his sixties in good health and CMV-seronegative. Sequenced: PBMCs. V usage is TRBV6-5 and J usage is TRBJ2-3; perhaps TRBD1 as D (6 bases). CDR3 in amino acids: CASLPNNRGTDTQYF. Here the CDR3 DNA reads TGTGCCAGTCTACCTAATAACAGGGGCACAGATACGCAGTATTTT.